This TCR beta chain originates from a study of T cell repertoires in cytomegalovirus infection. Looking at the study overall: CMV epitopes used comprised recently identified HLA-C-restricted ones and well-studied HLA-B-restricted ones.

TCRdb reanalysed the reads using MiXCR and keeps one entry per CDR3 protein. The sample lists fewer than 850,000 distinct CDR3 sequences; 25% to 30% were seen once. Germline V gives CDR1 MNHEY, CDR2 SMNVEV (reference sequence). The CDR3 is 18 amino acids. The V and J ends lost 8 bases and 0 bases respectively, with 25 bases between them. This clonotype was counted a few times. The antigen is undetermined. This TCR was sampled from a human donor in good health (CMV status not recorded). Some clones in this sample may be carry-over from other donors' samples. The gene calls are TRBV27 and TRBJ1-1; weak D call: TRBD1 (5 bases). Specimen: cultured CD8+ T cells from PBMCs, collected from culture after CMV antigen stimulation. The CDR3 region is CASEGVGRGPSMNTEAFF. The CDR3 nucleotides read TGTGCCAGCGAGGGTGTCGGGAGGGGACCCTCCATGAACACTGAAGCTTTCTTT.